This TCR beta chain came from a study of shared clonotypes between healthy human individuals. Looking at the study overall: The study enrolled a couple of women and three men aged 18 to 49. Plates per donor: three CD4 naive, three CD4 memory, two CD8 naive, one CD8 memory.

Data came from immunoSEQ multiplex PCR; TCRdb stores just in-frame clones and leaves some out. The repertoire has roughly 700,000 clones, roughly 70% of them found once; the top ten carry about 1.8%. Germline CDR1 reads SGHVS; CDR2 reads FQNEAQ. The V end lost 0 bases, the J end lost 1 base, and 6 bases lay between the germline ends. This CDR3 comprises 14 residues. This TCR derives from a woman aged 25-40 years in good health. The rearrangement joins TRBV7-8 to TRBJ1-1, with D uncertain. Sequenced: memory CD4+ T cells sorted from blood. Documented subset: CD45RA-negative fraction. The CDR3 coding sequence is TGTGCCAGCAGCTTAGCGAACGGGAACACTGAAGCTTTCTTT. Translated, it gives CASSLANGNTEAFF.